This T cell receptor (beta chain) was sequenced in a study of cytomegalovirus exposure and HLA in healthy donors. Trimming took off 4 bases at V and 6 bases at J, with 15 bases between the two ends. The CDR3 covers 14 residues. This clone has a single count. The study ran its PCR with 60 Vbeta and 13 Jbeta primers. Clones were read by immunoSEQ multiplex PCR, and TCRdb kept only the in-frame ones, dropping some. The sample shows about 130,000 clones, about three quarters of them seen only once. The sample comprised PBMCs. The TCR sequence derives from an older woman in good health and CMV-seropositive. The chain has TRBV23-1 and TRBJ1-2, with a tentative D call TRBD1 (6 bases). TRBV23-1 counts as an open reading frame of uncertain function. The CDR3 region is CASSPPGGWDGYTF. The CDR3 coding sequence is TGCGCCAGCAGTCCTCCGGGGGGCTGGGATGGCTACACCTTC.